Shown below are 30 T cell receptor beta chains from a single sample sequenced in a study of T-cell reconstitution after alpha-beta-depleted transplantation in children (dated by TCRdb to the mid-2010s). Libraries came from PCR. Instrument used: Illumina HiSeq 2500. TCR libraries were prepared with molecular barcoding, using unique molecular identifiers to normalize TCRbeta repertoire quantification. Using fastp at Q25 and MiXCR, TCRdb reprocessed the public reads and kept productive beta chains. Here each entry gathers all rows of one CDR3 protein and keeps the most common genes and DNA. The sample has approximately 270,000 distinct CDR3 sequences on record, 20% to 30% of them singletons. Together, the top ten hold 4% to 6% of the sample. The treatment or condition label, read with the paper, signifies: allogeneic hematopoietic cell transplantation with graft depleted of TCRalphabeta T cells and CD19 B cells.

Material: PBMCs, mostly from graft donor cells, obtained 360 days after TCRalphabeta/CD19-depleted stem cell transplant. Receptors were obtained from a female patient aged 2-9 years who had a stem cell transplant for congenital amegakaryocytic thrombocytopenia, so the T cells may come from the graft donor.

This clonotype was detected only a few times. The gene calls are TRBV28 and TRBJ1-1; possibly TRBD1 for D (5 bases). V was pared by 4 bases and J by 6 bases, with 15 bases between. The CDR3 has 14 residues. In germline, CDR1 is MDHEN, CDR2 SYDVKM. The CDR3 nucleotides are TGTGCCAGCAGTTGGGGGGGGAGCCCCCCTGAAGCTTTCTTT. As protein: CASSWGGSPPEAFF.

This clonotype was counted ten times or more. The V and J genes are TRBV4-2 and TRBJ2-7; 10 nucleotides line up with TRBD2. The V segment lost 0 bases and the J segment 6 bases; nucleotides outside the gene matches: 14. CDR3 length: 18 amino acids. Germline CDR1 LGHNA, CDR2 YNFKEQ. The CDR3 coding sequence is TGTGCCAGCAGCCAAGATGAGCAACTAGCGGGAAATTGGGTCGAGCAGTACTTC. Protein product: CASSQDEQLAGNWVEQYF.

This clonotype was counted ten times or more. The V gene is TRBV29-1, the J gene TRBJ1-1; 8 bases are shared with TRBD1. This CDR3 is 14 amino acids long. Germline CDR1 and CDR2: SQVTM and ANQGSEA. With 5 bases clipped from V and 4 bases from J, the junction kept 9 bases outside the gene matches. The DNA for the CDR3 is TGCAGCGTTAAGCTGTTACAGGGGGGCACTGAAGCTTTCTTT. Residues: CSVKLLQGGTEAFF.

This clonotype was counted a few times. The V gene is TRBV12-3 or TRBV12-4, the J gene TRBJ1-5; D remains ambiguous. The germline V and J ends were trimmed by 2 bases and 0 bases, with 5 bases remaining between them. This CDR3 has 14 amino acids. The CDR3 here is CASSLFFSNQPQHF. CDR3 in DNA: TGTGCCAGCAGTTTATTTTTTAGCAATCAGCCCCAGCATTTT.

The V call is TRBV28, the J call TRBJ2-1; D is perhaps TRBD2 (5 bases). This CDR3 has 16 amino acids. Per germline, CDR1 MDHEN and CDR2 SYDVKM. Trimming removed 5 bases from V and 4 bases from J, with 18 bases in between. The CDR3 loop is CASSTRSRLAYNEQFF. In DNA, the CDR3 is TGTGCCAGCAGTACCCGAAGCCGCCTAGCTTACAATGAGCAGTTCTTC.

The chain has TRBV11-1 and TRBJ2-3; 7 bases agree with TRBD2. This CDR3 contains 18 residues. After removal of 1 base from V and 2 bases from J, the junction contained 12 bases not matched to a gene. Germline V CDR1 and CDR2: SGHAT, FQDESV (reference sequence). CDR3 sequence (DNA): TGTGCCAGCAGCTTAGATTCTTCTCGGGGGGTGATCACAGATACGCAGTATTTT. Protein product: CASSLDSSRGVITDTQYF.

Ten or more counts support this clonotype. The genes are TRBV3-1 and TRBJ2-1; tentatively, D is TRBD2 (6 bases). CDR1 is LGHDT, CDR2 YNNKEL, per germline (reference sequence). There are 16 residues in the CDR3. V lost 2 bases, J lost 4 bases, and 15 bases lay in between. The CDR3 loop is CASSQYRSGVYNEQFF. CDR3 coding DNA: TGTGCCAGCAGCCAATACCGATCGGGGGTATACAATGAGCAGTTCTTC.

The chain uses TRBV6-4 and TRBJ2-5, with a weak D call TRBD1 (6 bases). The CDR3 is 16 residues long. Deletions cut 7 bases from V and 2 bases from J, with 20 bases between. The germline CDR1 and CDR2 sequences are MRHNA and SNTAGT. The CDR3 protein is CASMRQAIRGQETQYF. The CDR3 DNA reads TGTGCCAGCATGCGACAGGCGATCCGCGGGCAAGAGACCCAGTACTTC.

This chain links TRBV18 with TRBJ2-7; D ambiguous. The CDR3 loop spans 12 amino acids. The V end was cut by 3 bases, the J end by 4 bases, with 7 bases between. The germline CDR1 and CDR2 sequences are KGHSH and LQKENI. This CDR3 reads CASSPQPYEQYF. The DNA of the CDR3 is TGTGCCAGCTCACCTCAACCGTACGAGCAGTACTTC.

This clonotype showed up just a few times. V usage is TRBV5-1 and J usage is TRBJ1-6; D uncertain. V was cut by 0 bases and J by 9 bases, with 10 bases left in between. Germline values: CDR1 SGHRS, CDR2 YFSETQ. This CDR3 is built from 14 residues. As DNA, the CDR3 is TGCGCCAGCAGCTTGGTGGCAGGAGCTTCACCCCTCCACTTT. Translation gives CASSLVAGASPLHF.

The chain couples TRBV20-1 to TRBJ1-6; D not resolved. Trimming took 1 base from V and 0 from J, leaving 7 bases between them. The CDR3 contains 15 residues. The germline gives CDR1 DFQATT, CDR2 SNEGSKA (reference sequence). CDR3 residues: CSARGSSSYNSPLHF. The CDR3 DNA is TGCAGTGCTAGAGGGAGTAGCTCCTATAATTCACCCCTCCACTTT.

This clonotype was detected ten times or more. The chain uses TRBV6-2 or TRBV6-3 and TRBJ2-7; D remains unclear. Germline assignment: CDR1 MNHEY and CDR2 SVGEGT. V dropped 5 bases and J dropped 1 base, with 9 bases sitting between them. The CDR3 covers 13 residues. CDR3 in DNA: TGTGCCAGCAGTCGACCCTTATCCTACGAGCAGTACTTC. Amino acid sequence: CASSRPLSYEQYF.

Note on this clonotype: The junction departs from the called germline gene at one end, perhaps through a read error. V usage is TRBV6-6 and J usage is TRBJ2-5; 9 bases fit TRBD2. Germline CDR1 MNHNY, CDR2 SVGAGI (reference sequence). There are 12 residues in the CDR3. The CDR3 coding sequence is TGTGCCAGCAGCCCCACAAGCGGGGGGTACCTATTC. Translation: CASSPTSGGYLF.

Many counts were recorded for this clonotype. The chain combines TRBV5-1 with TRBJ2-1; TRBD2 is a possible D gene (5 bases). Trimming shortened V by 1 base and J by 6 bases, and 8 bases separated the two germline ends. The CDR3 is 13 amino acids. Germline V lookup: CDR1 SGHRS, CDR2 YFSETQ. CDR3 in amino acids: CASSLNAGNEQFF. The DNA of the CDR3 is TGCGCCAGCAGCTTGAATGCGGGCAATGAGCAGTTCTTC.

This clonotype turned up a few times. V and J are TRBV5-6 and TRBJ1-4, with 9 bases fitting TRBD1. Looked up from germline, CDR1 is SGHDT and CDR2 is YYEEEE. Trimming took 4 bases from V and 8 from J; bases not matched to a gene: 6. This CDR3 contains 14 residues. The CDR3 protein is CASSHRDREEKLFF. Here the CDR3 DNA reads TGTGCCAGCAGCCATCGGGACAGGGAAGAAAAACTGTTTTTT.

V gene TRBV20-1 combines with J gene TRBJ2-3, with unresolved D. CDR1 is DFQATT, CDR2 SNEGSKA, per germline (reference sequence). The V gene lost 6 bases and the J gene lost 0 bases, with 10 bases spanning the gap. The CDR3 covers 13 residues. The CDR3 is CSAYPSSTDTQYF. CDR3 DNA sequence: TGCAGTGCCTACCCTTCTAGCACAGATACGCAGTATTTT.

This clonotype occurred many times. V gene TRBV11-3 combines with J gene TRBJ2-5; 7 bases are shared with TRBD1. CDR3 size: 14 residues. Germline CDR1 reads SGHNT; CDR2 reads YENEEA. Trimming cost V 5 bases and J 5 bases; bases outside gene matches: 8. The CDR3 is CASSGDSGQETQYF. The DNA of the CDR3 is TGTGCCAGCAGCGGGGACAGCGGTCAGGAGACCCAGTACTTC.

This clonotype is deemed medium-sized. This chain joins TRBV4-1 and TRBJ2-1; D unresolved. V was clipped by 1 base and J by 2 bases, with 6 bases between them. The CDR3 totals 14 residues. Germline V gives CDR1 MGHRA, CDR2 YSYEKL. CDR3 protein: CASSQVYTYNEQFF. CDR3 nucleotide sequence: TGCGCCAGCAGCCAAGTGTATACCTACAATGAGCAGTTCTTC.

This clonotype was seen many times. The chain joins TRBV29-1 to TRBJ2-3; 10 nucleotides match TRBD2. The CDR3 runs to 13 residues. Per germline, CDR1 SQVTM and CDR2 ANQGSEA. Here the CDR3 reads CANLAGDTDTQYF. The CDR3 region has the DNA TGCGCGAACCTAGCGGGAGACACAGATACGCAGTATTTT.

In this sample, this clonotype turned up many times. V is TRBV29-1 and J is TRBJ2-6, with D possibly being TRBD1 (5 bases). CDR1 is SQVTM, CDR2 ANQGSEA, per germline. V lost 6 bases, J lost 0 bases, and 9 bases lay in between. This CDR3 has 14 amino acids. The CDR3 DNA follows: TGCAGCGTCAGGGAATCCTCTGGGGCCAACGTCCTGACTTTC. Protein: CSVRESSGANVLTF.

This clonotype was found a few times. J is TRBJ1-2 and V is TRBV5-1; unclear D gene. The CDR3 runs to 13 residues. The ends were cut back, 0 bases at V and 8 bases at J, with 11 bases in the middle. Germline values: CDR1 SGHRS, CDR2 YFSETQ. The CDR3 here is CASSLVGIQGYTF. CDR3 coding DNA: TGCGCCAGCAGCTTGGTGGGCATACAGGGCTACACCTTC.

This clonotype showed up just a few times. The chain employs TRBV19 and TRBJ1-1; D is unresolved. Germline V gene data show CDR1 as LNHDA and CDR2 as SQIVND (reference sequence). Trimming took 3 bases from V and 2 from J, leaving 7 bases between them. The CDR3 is made up of 13 amino acids. The CDR3 DNA reads as TGTGCCAGTAGTATCTGGGAAAACACTGAAGCTTTCTTT. This encodes CASSIWENTEAFF.

V gene TRBV10-3 combines with J gene TRBJ2-7; D perhaps matches TRBD2 (5 bases). CDR3 length: 15 amino acids. Germline V gene data show CDR1 as ENHRY and CDR2 as SYGVKD. V was cut by 3 bases and J by 0 bases, with 12 bases left in between. DNA of the CDR3: TGTGCCATCAGTGAACCGCGGGCTAGCTCCTACGAGCAGTACTTC. As protein: CAISEPRASSYEQYF.

The rearrangement joins TRBV5-1 to TRBJ1-5; D is undetermined. V was cut by 1 base and J by 5 bases, with 7 bases left in between. This CDR3 has 13 amino acids. Germline loops: CDR1 SGHRS, CDR2 YFSETQ. As DNA, the CDR3 is TGCGCCAGCAGCTTGAGGACTGATCAGCCCCAGCATTTT. As protein: CASSLRTDQPQHF.

This clonotype appeared a few times. This chain joins TRBV9 and TRBJ2-5; D gene uncertain. Trimming removed 0 bases at V and 4 bases at J, with 13 bases between. Germline-derived CDR1 and CDR2 are SGDLS and YYNGEE. The CDR3 sequence is 15 residues long. The CDR3 sequence is CASSVVVGSGETQYF. The CDR3 nucleotides are TGTGCCAGCAGCGTAGTCGTTGGGTCGGGAGAGACCCAGTACTTC.

This clonotype occurred a few times. V gene TRBV27 combines with J gene TRBJ2-1; either TRBD1 or TRBD2 may fit D (5 bases each). V gave up 6 bases and J gave up 10 bases, with 16 bases separating them. Germline V gives CDR1 MNHEY, CDR2 SMNVEV (reference sequence). The CDR3 length is 13 residues. The CDR3 DNA reads as TGTGCCAGCAGCCTCAGTGGGGACGGGGAGCAGTTCTTC. This translates into CASSLSGDGEQFF.

The chain employs TRBV3-1 and TRBJ1-1, with 7 positions matching TRBD1. The trim removed 2 bases at V and 4 bases at J, leaving 4 bases unmatched. Germline CDR1 LGHDT, CDR2 YNNKEL (reference sequence). This CDR3 comprises 14 residues. CDR3 sequence reads: CASSQLDRATEAFF. For the CDR3, the DNA is TGTGCCAGCAGCCAACTAGACAGGGCCACTGAAGCTTTCTTT.

The gene calls are TRBV12-3 or TRBV12-4 and TRBJ2-4; D not certain. The germline V and J ends were trimmed by 5 bases and 6 bases, with 17 bases remaining between them. This CDR3 comprises 15 residues. The CDR3 loop is CASSKTPKSINIQYF. The CDR3 nucleotides are TGTGCCAGCAGTAAGACACCAAAGTCGATAAACATTCAGTACTTC.

This clonotype was counted a few times. The rearrangement links TRBV5-1 to TRBJ2-1; 7 bases fit TRBD2. This CDR3 comprises 15 residues. Germline V gene sequence: CDR1 SGHRS, CDR2 YFSETQ. J was trimmed by 8 bases and V by 0 bases; bases with no gene match: 8. In nucleotides, the CDR3 is TGCGCCAGCAGCTTGGACGGGGGGTGGATGGATGAGCAGTTCTTC. This translates into CASSLDGGWMDEQFF. Based on the CDR3 plus reference TRBV5-1 and TRBJ2-1, the full variable domain is KAGVTQTPRYLIKTRGQQVTLSCSPISGHRSVSWYQQTPGQGLQFLFEYFSETQRNKGNFPGRFSGRQFSNSRSEMNVSTLELGDSALYLCASSLDGGWMDEQFFGPGTRLTVL.

The V and J genes are TRBV29-1 and TRBJ1-2; perhaps TRBD1 as D (5 bases). Trimming took 1 base from V and 4 from J, leaving 7 bases between them. The CDR3 totals 12 residues. The germline V gene encodes CDR1 SQVTM and CDR2 ANQGSEA. The CDR3 bases are TGCAGCGTTGAAGGTGGGGGCTATGGCTACACCTTC. It codes for CSVEGGGYGYTF. The variable domain in full, with the rest retrieved from reference TRBV29-1 and TRBJ1-2, is SAVISQKPSRDICQRGTSLTIQCQVDSQVTMMFWYRQQPGQSLTLIATANQGSEATYESGFVIDKFPISRPNLTFSTLTVSNMSPEDSSIYLCSVEGGGYGYTFGSGTRLTVV.